This is a list of T cell receptor beta chains from one sample in a study of blood T cell repertoires in COVID-19. Clones were read by immunoSEQ multiplex PCR, and TCRdb kept only the in-frame ones, dropping some. Among about 36,000 clones listed, approximately 80% were seen once. Sample: peripheral blood. These receptor sequences come from a man between 60 and 70 years old with active COVID-19. Each CDR3 is given with its conserved first and last residue. A D gene is named only where the DNA matches it firmly. The size field is filled for only some rows; it gives once, few, many or a size class.

TRBV6-2/TRBV6-3	TRBJ2-7	.	.	TGTGCCAGCAGTTATGGAGGGTCCTACGAGCAGTACTTC	CASSYGGSYEQYF
TRBV19	TRBJ2-1	.	.	TGTGCCAGTATGGGAGGCGGACAGGCCTACAATGAGCAGTTCTTC	CASMGGGQAYNEQFF
TRBV18	TRBJ2-3	TRBD2	.	TGTGCCAGCTCACCAAAGAGCGGGGGGATCACAGATACGCAGTATTTT	CASSPKSGGITDTQYF
TRBV28	TRBJ1-1	.	.	TGTGCCAGCAGTTTATCCCTCCCTAACACTGAAGCTTTCTTT	CASSLSLPNTEAFF
TRBV25-1	TRBJ1-6	.	.	TGTGCCAGCAGTGAAAGCCAGGGGAGCTCACCCCTCCACTTT	CASSESQGSSPLHF
TRBV11-2	TRBJ2-3	TRBD2	.	TGTGCCAGCAGCTTAGGAGCGGGGGGGCCTCATACGCAGTATTTT	CASSLGAGGPHTQYF
TRBV4-2	TRBJ1-1	.	.	TGTGCCAGCAGCCAGACCCGGAGAGCGAACACTGAAGCTTTCTTT	CASSQTRRANTEAFF
TRBV3-1/TRBV3-2	TRBJ1-2	TRBD1	.	TGTGCCAGCAGCCGAGCCGGGACAGGCGTTGTCTATGGCTACACCTTC	CASSRAGTGVVYGYTF
TRBV19	TRBJ1-5	TRBD1	.	TGTGCCAGTAGCGCGGGGACAGGGGGCTTTAGCAATCAGCCCCAGCATTTT	CASSAGTGGFSNQPQHF
TRBV28	TRBJ2-7	TRBD2	few	TGTGCCAGCAGTTTATCCCCGACTAGCGGGTACGAGCAGTACTTC	CASSLSPTSGYEQYF
TRBV7-2	TRBJ2-2	TRBD2	.	TGTGCCAGCAGCCGCCGGGCGGGGGGGCAGAACACCGGGGAGCTGTTTTTT	CASSRRAGGQNTGELFF
TRBV6-6	TRBJ1-5	.	few	TGTGCCAGCACCATGGACAGTTATAGCAATCAGCCCCAGCATTTT	CASTMDSYSNQPQHF
TRBV19	TRBJ1-2	TRBD1	.	TGTGCCAATAGTATGACAGGGAACTATGGCTACACCTTC	CANSMTGNYGYTF
TRBV5-1	TRBJ2-3	.	once	TGCGCCAGCAGTGAGGGGGGGACCGTCACAGATACGCAGTATTTT	CASSEGGTVTDTQYF
TRBV6-1	TRBJ2-7	TRBD1	.	TGTGCCAGCAGTGAAATACAGGGGCCCTACGAGCAGTACTTC	CASSEIQGPYEQYF
TRBV30	TRBJ1-5	.	.	TGTGCCTGGAGCATAGATAGCAATCAGCCCCAGCATTTT	CAWSIDSNQPQHF
TRBV2	TRBJ1-2	TRBD1	.	TGTGCCAGCAGTGCAGGACAGGGCTATAACTATGGCTACACCTTC	CASSAGQGYNYGYTF
TRBV5-1	TRBJ1-2	.	.	TGCGCCAGCAGCCCCGACTTGTCCAACTATGGCTACACCTTC	CASSPDLSNYGYTF
TRBV6-5	TRBJ2-3	TRBD2	.	TGTGCCAGCAAGTTCGAGCGGGGGAGCCGAGATACGCAGTATTTT	CASKFERGSRDTQYF
TRBV7-2	TRBJ2-7	TRBD1	few	TGTGCCAGCAGCAGGGACAGGGGGAGCTCCTACGAGCAGTACTTC	CASSRDRGSSYEQYF
TRBV27	TRBJ1-2	.	once	TGTGCCAGCAGCCTTACGGGGTTCGGCGGCTACACCTTC	CASSLTGFGGYTF
TRBV14	TRBJ2-4	.	once	TGTGCCAGCAGCAGGACTAACATTCAGTACTTC	CASSRTNIQYF
TRBV30	TRBJ1-5	TRBD1	.	TGTGCCTGGAGACGACCGGACAGGGATGATCAGCCCCAGCATTTT	CAWRRPDRDDQPQHF
TRBV5-6	TRBJ2-2	.	.	TGTGCCAGCAACACGGGGAGCACCGGGGAGCTGTTTTTT	CASNTGSTGELFF
TRBV7-2	TRBJ2-3	TRBD2	.	TGTGCCAGCAGGGCAGGACTAGGCACAGATACGCAGTATTTT	CASRAGLGTDTQYF
TRBV4-3	TRBJ2-3	.	.	TGCGCCAGCAGCCAAGATAGGAAACGGGGGGCTAGCACAGATACGCAGTATTTT	CASSQDRKRGASTDTQYF
TRBV2	TRBJ1-3	.	.	TGTGCCAGCAGTGAGACAGTCAGCTCTGGAAACACCATATATTTT	CASSETVSSGNTIYF
TRBV6-2/TRBV6-3	TRBJ1-1	TRBD1	.	TGTGCCAGCAGTTACTCGAGCGACAGGGGAGGGTACACTGAAGCTTTCTTT	CASSYSSDRGGYTEAFF
TRBV9	TRBJ2-5	TRBD2	.	TGTGCCAGCAGCGTAGCGGGGGGGCGGATTGAGACCCAGTACTTC	CASSVAGGRIETQYF
TRBV7-2	TRBJ2-1	TRBD1	.	TGTGCCAGCAGCTGGGGACAGGGGGAATACAATGAGCAGTTCTTC	CASSWGQGEYNEQFF
TRBV10-3	TRBJ1-2	.	.	TGTGCCATTACACATGACAGCGACCCCCTATATGGCTACACCTTC	CAITHDSDPLYGYTF
TRBV4-3	TRBJ1-2	TRBD1	few	TGCGCCAGCAGCCAGGACTTAACAGGGGGCGCATATGGCTACACCTTC	CASSQDLTGGAYGYTF
TRBV18	TRBJ2-2	.	.	TGTGCCAGCTCACCACCGACTAGGAACACCGGGGAGCTGTTTTTT	CASSPPTRNTGELFF
TRBV4-3	TRBJ2-1	.	.	TGCGCCAGCAGCCTATCCGTCCAGGGTGAGCAGTTCTTC	CASSLSVQGEQFF
TRBV25-1	TRBJ2-1	.	.	TGTGCCAGCAGTTCACCGGGTCGAGAGCAGTTCTTC	CASSSPGREQFF
TRBV14	TRBJ1-2	.	.	TGTGCCAGCAGCCCCAACAGGGTCGGAGGCTACACCTTC	CASSPNRVGGYTF
TRBV6-5	TRBJ1-1	.	.	TGTGCCAGCAGTCGGGGGAGCACTGAAGCTTTCTTT	CASSRGSTEAFF
TRBV10-3	TRBJ1-1	.	.	TGTGCCATCAGTACAGTCGGCAGGGATCGTGAAGCTTTCTTT	CAISTVGRDREAFF
TRBV29-1	TRBJ1-2	.	.	TGCAGCGTTGAACAGCAGGTGGGCTATGGCTACACCTTC	CSVEQQVGYGYTF
TRBV19	TRBJ2-5	TRBD2	few	TGTGCCAGTAGTATTGGGGCAGCGGGGGGGGAGACCCAGTACTTC	CASSIGAAGGETQYF
TRBV5-1	TRBJ1-1	.	.	TGCGCCAGCAGCTCAATAAGGGGAGGCACTGAAGCTTTCTTT	CASSSIRGGTEAFF
TRBV6-5	TRBJ1-2	.	.	TGTGCCAGCAGCAGAGGACAGATCTCTAGCTACACCTTC	CASSRGQISSYTF
TRBV19	TRBJ2-6	.	.	TGTGCCAGTAGTATGTCGTCAGGGAGGCGGTCTGGGGCCAACGTCCTGACTTTC	CASSMSSGRRSGANVLTF
TRBV6-6	TRBJ1-1	.	.	TGTGCCAGCACCCCACCGGGACTTGGGGGCACTGAAGCTTTCTTT	CASTPPGLGGTEAFF
TRBV12-3/TRBV12-4	TRBJ2-3	.	.	TGTGCCAGCAGCAAAGAGTACACAGATACGCAGTATTTT	CASSKEYTDTQYF
TRBV5-1	TRBJ2-1	TRBD2	.	TGCGCCAGCAGCTTGGGGTCTAGCGGGGGAAGTGAGCAGTTCTTC	CASSLGSSGGSEQFF